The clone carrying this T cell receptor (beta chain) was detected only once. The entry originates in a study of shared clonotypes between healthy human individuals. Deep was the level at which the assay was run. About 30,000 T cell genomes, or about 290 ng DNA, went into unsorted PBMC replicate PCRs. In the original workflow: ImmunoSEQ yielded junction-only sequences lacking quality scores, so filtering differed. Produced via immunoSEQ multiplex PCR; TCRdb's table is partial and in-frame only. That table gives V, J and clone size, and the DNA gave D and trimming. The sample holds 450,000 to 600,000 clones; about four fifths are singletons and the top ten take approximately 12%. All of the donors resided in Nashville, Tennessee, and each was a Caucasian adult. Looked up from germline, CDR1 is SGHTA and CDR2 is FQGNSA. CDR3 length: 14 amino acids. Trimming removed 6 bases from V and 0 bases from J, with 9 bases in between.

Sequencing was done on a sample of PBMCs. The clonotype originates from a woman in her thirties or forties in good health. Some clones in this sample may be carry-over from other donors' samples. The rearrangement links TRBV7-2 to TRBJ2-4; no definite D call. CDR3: CASSSGLAKNIQYF. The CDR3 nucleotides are TGTGCCAGCAGTAGTGGGCTAGCCAAAAACATTCAGTACTTC.